This TCR beta chain was captured by sequencing in a study of T cells in localized non-small cell lung cancer (dated by TCRdb to 2020 to 2022). As for the study more broadly: Comparing tumors with uninvolved tumor-adjacent lungs, the study looked at the T cell repertoires of 200 to 250 patients with early-stage NSCLC. The cohort comprised 236 treatment-naïve NSCLC patients with resected, localized lung tumors. Of the NSCLC patients, about 130 were male and about a hundred were female, and the mean age was approximately 66 years.

Notes on this clone: There is no known antigen for this receptor. Base qualities are not at hand, and no much larger clone is one base apart.

Broad study findings and their caveats: A median of roughly 56 of the top 100 tumor clones were detected in paired uninvolved adjacent lung, and about 29 of these tumor clones were also found among the top 100 clones of the paired uninvolved adjacent lung. Because the study design was exploratory, TCR variables were selected using unadjusted p-values without false-discovery rate correction. Higher T cell density in blood was associated with longer overall survival, whereas higher clonality in adjacent lung was associated with shorter survival. Multi-region tumor sequencing was not performed, so intratumor heterogeneity could not be excluded. Uninvolved tumor-adjacent lung showed the highest T cell clonality, higher than tumor, which suggests more focused antigenic responses in the uninvolved tumor-adjacent lung.

From the germline V gene, CDR1 is MGHDK and CDR2 is SYGVNS. From its cysteine to its phenylalanine, the CDR3 spans 13 amino acids. Only CDR3 DNA remains: 39 bases, in frame from the first base. V and J are truncated by 4 bases and 8 bases respectively, leaving an intervening sequence of 14 bases. The immunoSEQ Assay was used to sequence TCR beta CDR3 regions from DNA. The authors' analysis ran thus. To compute T cell density, TCR beta template counts were normalized to usable DNA, which was estimated by amplifying housekeeping genes. Using the preseqR package, richness was estimated by extrapolating to 120,000 templates for tissue samples and 400,000 templates for PBMC samples. Clonality was taken to be one minus Pielou's evenness. Differential abundance testing on productive amino-acid clonotypes, with a minimum total count of 5 and an alpha of 0.1, was used to identify tissue-enriched TCRs. Repertoire overlap between compartments was quantified with the Jaccard Index and Morisita Overlap Index. GLIPH grouped TCR beta CDR3s together with public tetramer-defined viral CDR3s, and a viral motif had to include at least three viral sequences and show V-gene enrichment. The immuneACCESS repertoire file appears here via TCRdb, limited to in-frame rearrangements. These files lack a portion of the clones; in checked studies, under half of the deficit traces to unresolved V genes, and the cause of the others is not known. The V and J calls and the clone size are those of that table, but D and trimming were determined from the DNA. This sample lists under 5,000 clones; about 34% were detected once. In total, the top ten clones hold roughly a tenth of the sample.

At diagnosis, peripheral blood, uninvolved tumor-adjacent lung and tumor were collected and were preserved as a mix of fresh-frozen and FFPE material. The V and J genes are TRBV25-1 and TRBJ1-2, and perhaps TRBD1 as D gene, on 6 matching bases. This sample comprised lung tumor tissue, obtained before any cancer treatment. The source is a woman aged 40 to 75 with stage II squamous cell lung carcinoma. The CDR3 protein is CASSGNRVGGYTF. The nucleotides are TGTGCCAGCAGTGGGAACAGGGTGGGCGGCTACACCTTC.